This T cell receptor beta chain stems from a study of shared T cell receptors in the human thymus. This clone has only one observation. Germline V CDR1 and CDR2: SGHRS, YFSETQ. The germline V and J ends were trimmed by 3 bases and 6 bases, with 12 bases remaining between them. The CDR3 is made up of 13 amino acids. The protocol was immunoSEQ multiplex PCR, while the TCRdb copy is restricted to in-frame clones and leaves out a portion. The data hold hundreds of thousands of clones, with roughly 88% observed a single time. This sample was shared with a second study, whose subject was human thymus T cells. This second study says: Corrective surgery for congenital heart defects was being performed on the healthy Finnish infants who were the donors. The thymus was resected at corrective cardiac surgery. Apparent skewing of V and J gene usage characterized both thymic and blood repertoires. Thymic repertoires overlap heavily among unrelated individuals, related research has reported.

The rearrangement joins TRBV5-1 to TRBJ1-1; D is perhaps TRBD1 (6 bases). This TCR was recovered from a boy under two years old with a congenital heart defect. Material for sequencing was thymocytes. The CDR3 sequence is CASSWGGAPEAFF. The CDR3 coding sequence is TGCGCCAGCAGCTGGGGGGGGGCGCCTGAAGCTTTCTTT.